This T cell receptor (beta chain) was sequenced during a study of blood T cell repertoires in COVID-19. TCRdb's copy holds only in-frame clones and misses some; the assay was immunoSEQ multiplex PCR. The sample contains about 23,000 clones, 72% of which appear only once. Trimming removed 5 bases at V and 4 bases at J, with 9 bases between. There are 13 residues in the CDR3. Germline CDR1 KGHSH, CDR2 LQKENI. The chain recombines TRBV18 with TRBJ2-1; D might be TRBD1 (6 bases). Sequencing was done on a sample of peripheral blood. The TCR was taken from a woman of 80 years or more with acute or convalescent COVID-19. In DNA, the CDR3 is TGTGCCAGCTCAGCAGGGGCGTACAATGAGCAGTTCTTC. Translation gives CASSAGAYNEQFF.